Sequencing of this T cell receptor (beta chain) was carried out in a study of T cell responses to AZD1222 COVID-19 vaccine. Whole-study findings and limits: Donors, mostly white British, included more females; clonal diversity was possibly underestimated. In all cases, repertoires were sampled only after the peak T cell response.

Using immunoSEQ multiplex PCR, the repertoire was profiled, and TCRdb retains in-frame clones only, with some absent. Among about 56,000 clones listed, more than 75% were seen once. Trimming removed 0 bases from V and 1 base from J, with 9 bases in between. The CDR3 is 15 residues long. CDR1 LGHNA and CDR2 YNFKEQ come from the germline V gene. This clone occurred many times. As yet, its antigen is unknown. The sample here was peripheral blood, taken on day 0 of AZD1222 vaccination. The chain carries TRBV4-2 and TRBJ1-1; D ambiguous. This TCR derives from an adult in good health. In DNA form, the CDR3 reads TGTGCCAGCAGCCAAGATGCAGGCGGGAACACTGAAGCTTTCTTT. Amino acids: CASSQDAGGNTEAFF.